The 20 T cell receptor beta chains given below trace back to one sample, sequenced in a study of blood T cells in healthy people across ages (dated by TCRdb to 2014 to 2015). Preparation of the library involved 5' RACE. For sequencing, an Illumina HiSeq 2500 was employed. A second PCR of roughly 6 to 11 cycles was run with a J-beta primer mix and a sample-barcoded 5' primer. The public sequencing data were trimmed at Q25 with fastp and processed into clonotypes with MiXCR by TCRdb, which kept only in-frame beta chains. Each CDR3 protein appears once, grouped with its most common genes and DNA. The sample table records 1.5 million to 2 million distinct CDR3 sequences; roughly 28% of these occur just once. The ten biggest clones cover roughly 8.2% of the sample. The sample comprised blood. The receptors were sampled from a woman younger than 45 in good health.

This clonotype was counted ten times or more. The chain is built from TRBV7-2 and TRBJ2-7, with D hard to call. Germline loops: CDR1 SGHTA, CDR2 FQGNSA. The CDR3 contains 10 residues. V was pared by 7 bases and J by 7 bases, with 8 bases between. This chain's CDR3 is CASNFFEQYF. The CDR3 DNA is TGTGCCAGCAACTTTTTTGAGCAGTACTTC.

In its sample, this clonotype was seen a few times. The V and J genes are TRBV20-1 and TRBJ1-2; D is unclear. The CDR3 length is 14 residues. Germline V gene sequence: CDR1 DFQATT, CDR2 SNEGSKA (reference sequence). V was clipped by 5 bases and J by 2 bases, with 15 bases between them. The CDR3 coding sequence is TGCAGTGCTGAGGCGGCGAAACAAAACTATGGCTACACCTTC. Residues: CSAEAAKQNYGYTF.

V is TRBV14 and J is TRBJ1-2; tentative D call: TRBD1 (5 bases). Between the trimmed V and J ends, which lost 2 bases and 4 bases, there was a span of 11 bases. This CDR3 contains 14 residues. Germline CDR1 SGHDN, CDR2 FVKESK. CDR3 amino acids: CASSQQSGGYGYTF. The CDR3 DNA reads as TGTGCCAGCAGCCAACAGTCCGGGGGCTATGGCTACACCTTC.

The table lists this clonotype with many counts. The genes are TRBV29-1 and TRBJ2-7, with TRBD1 identical over 9 bases. Germline assignment: CDR1 SQVTM and CDR2 ANQGSEA. This CDR3 has 15 residues. With V trimmed by 4 bases and J by 0 bases, 7 bases remained unmatched. The CDR3 region has the DNA TGCAGCGTTGTCGTGCCGGGACAGGGCTCCTACGAGCAGTACTTC. Translating gives CSVVVPGQGSYEQYF.

In its sample, this clonotype was seen a few times. The rearrangement links TRBV12-3 or TRBV12-4 to TRBJ1-2; D is unresolved. The V end was cut by 6 bases, the J end by 8 bases, with 19 bases between. This CDR3 comprises 14 residues. CDR3 protein: CASRPREAHRGYTF. The CDR3 coding sequence is TGTGCCAGCAGACCAAGAGAGGCGCACCGGGGCTACACCTTC.

The chain is built from TRBV7-2 and TRBJ2-3, with no clear D. Germline CDR1 and CDR2: SGHTA and FQGNSA. The CDR3 extends over 18 amino acids. The ends were cut back, 2 bases at V and 0 bases at J, with 18 bases in the middle. Here the CDR3 reads CASSLSVGLVTSTDTQYF. The CDR3 region has the DNA TGTGCCAGCAGCTTATCTGTTGGCCTAGTCACTAGCACAGATACGCAGTATTTT.

J is TRBJ1-2 and V is TRBV2; D might be TRBD1 (5 bases). Germline loops: CDR1 SNHLY, CDR2 FYNNEI. This CDR3 has 14 residues. The germline V and J ends were trimmed by 6 bases and 0 bases, with 11 bases remaining between them. Here the CDR3 DNA reads TGTGCCAGCAGGGGGGACGTAGCTAACTATGGCTACACCTTC. It is translated as CASRGDVANYGYTF. Drawing the rest from reference TRBV2 and TRBJ1-2, the complete variable domain is EPEVTQTPSHQVTQMGQEVILRCVPISNHLYFYWYRQILGQKVEFLVSFYNNEISEKSEIFDDQFSVERPDGSNFTLKIRSTKLEDSAMYFCASRGDVANYGYTFGSGTRLTVV.

This clonotype came up many times. The chain joins TRBV29-1 to TRBJ2-4; D not certain. CDR3 length: 10 amino acids. Looked up from germline, CDR1 is SQVTM and CDR2 is ANQGSEA. V lost 4 bases, J lost 8 bases, and 6 bases lay in between. This CDR3 is CSVVLDIQYF. CDR3 coding DNA: TGCAGCGTTGTGCTGGACATTCAGTACTTC. Based on the CDR3 plus reference TRBV29-1 and TRBJ2-4, the full variable domain is SAVISQKPSRDICQRGTSLTIQCQVDSQVTMMFWYRQQPGQSLTLIATANQGSEATYESGFVIDKFPISRPNLTFSTLTVSNMSPEDSSIYLCSVVLDIQYFGAGTRLSVL.

Points on this clonotype: This may arise from a read error, as a much more abundant clone is one base away. V is TRBV12-3 or TRBV12-4 and J is TRBJ2-7; 8 nucleotides align to TRBD1. The CDR3 covers 15 residues. V lost 3 bases and J lost 2; bases outside the gene matches: 6. The CDR3 region is CASSFKTGAPYEQYF. DNA of the CDR3: TGTGCCAGCAGTTTTAAGACAGGGGCCCCCTACGAGCAGTACTTC.

The V call is TRBV20-1, the J call TRBJ2-1; 9 positions match TRBD2. V lost 4 bases, J lost 6 bases, and 10 bases stayed unmatched. The CDR3 totals 15 residues. CDR1 and CDR2 (germline): DFQATT, SNEGSKA (reference sequence). CDR3 sequence: CSATAASGEGNEQFF. In nucleotides, the CDR3 is TGCAGTGCTACTGCGGCTAGCGGGGAGGGCAATGAGCAGTTCTTC.

Regarding this clonotype: A junction boundary mismatches the germline segment, possibly from a read error. This rearrangement joins TRBV7-7 to TRBJ2-1; D unclear. Germline CDR1 and CDR2: SSHAT and FNYEAQ (reference sequence). CDR3 length equals 13 residues. CDR3 DNA: TGTGCCGGCAGCTTAGCCCCGGCGAATGAGCAGTTCTTC. It is translated as CAGSLAPANEQFF.

J is TRBJ2-4 and V is TRBV12-3 or TRBV12-4; no reliable D call. V dropped 3 bases and J dropped 13 bases, with 16 bases sitting between them. The CDR3 extends over 13 amino acids. The CDR3 here is CASSFLDLNEQYF. The CDR3 DNA reads TGTGCCAGCAGTTTTTTGGATCTCAATGAGCAGTACTTC.

In this sample, this clonotype turned up many times. V usage is TRBV10-3 and J usage is TRBJ2-7; 11 nucleotides line up with TRBD1. The germline V gene encodes CDR1 ENHRY and CDR2 SYGVKD. CDR3 length equals 16 residues. V lost 0 bases and J lost 2; bases outside the gene matches: 3. The CDR3 sequence: CAISESGQGGAYEQYF. DNA of the CDR3: TGTGCCATCAGTGAGTCGGGACAGGGGGGAGCCTACGAGCAGTACTTC.

In regard to this clonotype: A much larger clone sits a single nucleotide away, making a read error possible. This chain links TRBV12-3 or TRBV12-4 with TRBJ2-1, with TRBD2 identical over 8 bases. The CDR3 contains 14 residues. V shed 5 bases and J 10 bases; nucleotides not matched to a gene: 10. The CDR3 loop is CASSEAGETYEQFF. The CDR3, as DNA: TGTGCCAGCAGTGAAGCGGGGGAGACCTACGAGCAGTTCTTC.

Here the CDR3 DNA reads TGTGCCAGCAGCTTGGACGGACTAGCGGGAGCGTATAGTACCGGGGAGCTGTTTTTT. Protein sequence: CASSLDGLAGAYSTGELFF. The gene calls are TRBV3-1 and TRBJ2-2; the match to TRBD2 covers 13 bases. The trim removed 5 bases at V and 5 bases at J, leaving 14 bases unmatched. Germline V gives CDR1 LGHDT, CDR2 YNNKEL (reference sequence). The CDR3 runs 19 residues. The full variable domain, with the rest looked up from reference TRBV3-1 and TRBJ2-2, is DTAVSQTPKYLVTQMGNDKSIKCEQNLGHDTMYWYKQDSKKFLKIMFSYNNKELIINETVPNRFSPKSPDKAHLNLHINSLELGDSAVYFCASSLDGLAGAYSTGELFFGEGSRLTVL.

The chain uses TRBV20-1 and TRBJ1-5; unclear D gene. CDR1 is DFQATT, CDR2 SNEGSKA, per germline (reference sequence). The CDR3 is made up of 14 amino acids. V lost 0 bases and J lost 0, with 6 bases in between. The CDR3 coding sequence is TGCAGTGCTAGAGATTTCTATAGCAATCAGCCCCAGCATTTT. This encodes CSARDFYSNQPQHF.

This clonotype was detected ten times or more. This sequence joins TRBV20-1 and TRBJ2-1; 8 positions agree with TRBD2. Germline lookup yields CDR1 DFQATT and CDR2 SNEGSKA (reference sequence). Trimming took 0 bases from V and 7 from J; bases not matched to a gene: 5. The CDR3 spans 14 residues. CDR3 residues: CSARDGGDLNEQFF. CDR3 sequence (DNA): TGCAGTGCTAGAGACGGGGGGGATCTTAATGAGCAGTTCTTC.

This clonotype was counted at least ten times. The chain recombines TRBV9 with TRBJ2-7; 7 bases align to TRBD1. Trimming removed 3 bases from V and 3 bases from J; junction bases left unmatched: 3. The germline V gene encodes CDR1 SGDLS and CDR2 YYNGEE. The CDR3 runs to 13 residues. The CDR3, as DNA: TGTGCCAGCAGCGACGACAGGGACTACGAGCAGTACTTC. Encoded protein: CASSDDRDYEQYF.

This clonotype was counted many times. The J gene is TRBJ2-6, the V gene TRBV15; D ambiguous. CDR3 size: 15 residues. CDR1 is LNHNV, CDR2 YYDKDF, per germline (reference sequence). The ends were cut back, 5 bases at V and 5 bases at J, with 13 bases in the middle. CDR3 in amino acids: CATSFEPLWANVLTF. For the CDR3, the DNA is TGTGCCACCAGCTTCGAACCCTTGTGGGCCAACGTCCTGACTTTC.

J is TRBJ1-2 and V is TRBV5-1, with D unresolved. From germline, CDR1 is SGHRS and CDR2 YFSETQ. The CDR3 length is 14 residues. V lost 2 bases and J 4 bases, leaving 12 bases between the germline ends. CDR3 amino acids: CASSFTDGSYGYTF. Written as DNA, the CDR3 is TGCGCCAGCAGCTTCACGGACGGTTCCTATGGCTACACCTTC.